This TCR beta chain was captured by sequencing in a study of patients and donors after allogeneic stem cell transplantation. This CDR3 region has 14 residues. Germline CDR1 reads GTSNPN; CDR2 reads SVGIG (reference sequence). The V and J ends lost 0 bases and 6 bases respectively, with 14 bases between them. TCRdb re-derived calls from the RT-PCR reads in MiXCR, one entry per CDR3 protein. The profile shows 390,000 or so distinct CDR3 sequences, 16% of them singletons. The sequence came from a human donor who was either an allogeneic HSCT recipient or a stem cell or donor lymphocyte infusion donor (not recorded which). It is not recorded whose cells these are; they may come from a transplant donor. The chain couples TRBV30 to TRBJ1-2, with D perhaps matching TRBD1 (6 bases). The sample taken for sequencing was blood, either unsorted or a sorted T cell fraction (not recorded which). The CDR3 loop reads CAWSVGRGADGYTF. The CDR3 DNA follows: TGTGCCTGGAGTGTAGGCAGGGGCGCGGATGGCTACACCTTC.